The 27 T cell receptor beta chains below were found in one sample sequenced in a study of cytomegalovirus exposure and HLA in healthy donors (dated by TCRdb to 2016 to 2017). The library was produced with the immunoSEQ multiplex PCR assay. The multiplex PCR relied on a mix of 60 forward primers for TCR Vbeta segments and 13 reverse primers for TCR Jbeta segments. In TCRdb, the immuneACCESS table is reduced to in-frame sequences with V and J assigned. These tables do not hold every clone; where another copy was compared, an unresolved V gene accounts for under half, and the others remain unexplained. In all, the sample holds 100,000 to 150,000 clones, and around 81% of those were seen once. The ten most abundant clones make up 0.7% of the sample. Sequencing was performed on PBMCs. Receptor source: a man between 18 and 29 years old in good health and CMV-seronegative.

This rearrangement joins TRBV2 to TRBJ2-5; a weak D match, TRBD2 (6 bases). From germline, CDR1 is SNHLY and CDR2 FYNNEI. The CDR3 has 14 amino acids. V was clipped by 2 bases and J by 5 bases, with 12 bases between them. DNA for the CDR3: TGTGCCAGCAGTGAATCGGGTCGGGGGGAGACCCAGTACTTC. Translated, it gives CASSESGRGETQYF.

The rearrangement uses TRBV29-1 and TRBJ2-5; 13 bases map to TRBD2. J was trimmed by 3 bases and V by 4 bases; bases with no gene match: 5. This CDR3 region has 15 residues. Germline V gene data show CDR1 as SQVTM and CDR2 as ANQGSEA. CDR3 amino acids: CSVGGLAGEEETQYF. CDR3 in DNA: TGCAGCGTTGGCGGACTAGCGGGGGAAGAAGAGACCCAGTACTTC. Based on the CDR3 plus reference TRBV29-1 and TRBJ2-5, the full variable domain is SAVISQKPSRDICQRGTSLTIQCQVDSQVTMMFWYRQQPGQSLTLIATANQGSEATYESGFVIDKFPISRPNLTFSTLTVSNMSPEDSSIYLCSVGGLAGEEETQYFGPGTRLLVL.

The V and J genes are TRBV6-5 and TRBJ1-2; 9 bases map to TRBD1. The CDR3 spans 12 residues. Germline V gives CDR1 MNHEY, CDR2 SVGAGI. V dropped 5 bases and J dropped 10; count of bases not matched to a gene: 5. CDR3 region: CASSEDRGDYTF. The CDR3 DNA sequence: TGTGCCAGCAGTGAAGACAGGGGGGACTACACCTTC.

In its sample, this clone was seen once. The gene calls are TRBV16 and TRBJ1-1; D remains unclear. The CDR3 is made up of 13 amino acids. CDR1 is KGHSY, CDR2 FQNENV, per germline. Trimming removed 4 bases at V and 5 bases at J, with 11 bases between. The CDR3 DNA sequence: TGTGCCAGCAGCCGATCCGGGGAGACTGAAGCTTTCTTT. This translates into CASSRSGETEAFF. The variable domain in full, completed from reference TRBV16 and TRBJ1-1, reads GEEVAQTPKHLVRGEGQKAKLYCAPIKGHSYVFWYQQVLKNEFKFLISFQNENVFDETGMPKERFSAKCLPNSPCSLEIQATKLEDSAVYFCASSRSGETEAFFGQGTRLTVV.

As concerns this clone: The junction departs from germline at one end; a sequencing error may be responsible. CDR3 bases: TGTGCCTGGGGACCGCGACAGACCAATGCAGTATTT. Protein: CAWGPRQTNAVF. This sequence joins TRBV30 and TRBJ1-3; possibly TRBD1 for D (5 bases). In germline, CDR1 is GTSNPN, CDR2 SVGIG (reference sequence). The CDR3 has 12 amino acids.

The chain has TRBV7-9 and TRBJ2-1; the D is unclear. V gave up 5 bases and J gave up 5 bases, with 7 bases separating them. The CDR3 contains 12 residues. From germline, CDR1 is SEHNR and CDR2 FQNEAQ (reference sequence). The CDR3 DNA follows: TGTGCCAGCAGCCAACAAGACAATGAGCAGTTCTTC. It specifies CASSQQDNEQFF.

The rearrangement joins TRBV5-6 to TRBJ1-3; a possible D gene is TRBD1 (6 bases). V was pared by 4 bases and J by 2 bases, with 13 bases between. The germline V gene encodes CDR1 SGHDT and CDR2 YYEEEE. The CDR3 length is 15 residues. The DNA for the CDR3 is TGTGCCAGCAGCGGAGCAGGGGCTGCTGGAAACACCATATATTTT. Translating gives CASSGAGAAGNTIYF.

A single count supports this clone. The genes are TRBV28 and TRBJ1-6; 7 nucleotides align to TRBD1. In germline, CDR1 is MDHEN, CDR2 SYDVKM. Germline trimming cut 4 bases from V and 1 base from J; bases unmatched to any gene: 13. This CDR3 has 19 residues. This chain's CDR3 is CASSSGPLGGASYNSPLHF. As DNA, the CDR3 is TGTGCCAGCAGTTCCGGCCCCTTAGGGGGCGCGTCCTATAATTCACCCCTCCACTTT.

This clone was seen only a few times. This chain links TRBV6-1 with TRBJ1-2, with a weak D call TRBD1 (5 bases). With 2 bases removed from V and 5 bases from J, the gap between germline ends came to 15 bases. This CDR3 spans 15 amino acids. Germline V gene sequence: CDR1 MNHNS, CDR2 SASEGT. CDR3 sequence: CASSERPGEGYGYTF. Here the CDR3 DNA reads TGTGCCAGCAGTGAAAGGCCGGGGGAGGGATATGGCTACACCTTC.

This chain links TRBV7-8 with TRBJ2-5; maybe TRBD2 (6 bases). Trimming removed 2 bases at V and 1 base at J, with 23 bases between. The CDR3 extends over 19 amino acids. Germline values: CDR1 SGHVS, CDR2 FQNEAQ. The DNA for the CDR3 is TGTGCCAGCAGCTTAAGGGCCGGGACTCCCGTAAGCTTCCAAGAGACCCAGTACTTC. This codes for CASSLRAGTPVSFQETQYF.

This sequence joins TRBV7-2 and TRBJ1-4; D is possibly TRBD1 (5 bases). V dropped 2 bases and J dropped 7 bases, with 11 bases sitting between them. CDR3 length: 14 residues. CDR1 is SGHTA, CDR2 FQGNSA, per germline. As DNA, the CDR3 is TGTGCCAGCAGCTTACAGGTGGGGGGTGAAAAACTGTTTTTT. Translation: CASSLQVGGEKLFF.

This clone was observed a few times. J is TRBJ1-5 and V is TRBV11-3; a possible D gene is TRBD1 (6 bases). CDR3 size: 19 residues. V was clipped by 1 base and J by 0 bases, with 19 bases between them. Germline assignment: CDR1 SGHNT and CDR2 YENEEA. CDR3 nucleotide sequence: TGTGCCAGCAGCTTAGGCGACAGGCACCCTCACCTTAGCAATCAGCCCCAGCATTTT. Encoded protein: CASSLGDRHPHLSNQPQHF.

The table lists this clone with a few counts. The chain combines TRBV27 with TRBJ2-3; D is unclear. This CDR3 region has 12 residues. CDR1 and CDR2 from the germline V gene are MNHEY and SMNVEV (reference sequence). V was cut by 6 bases and J by 5 bases, with 9 bases left in between. The CDR3 bases are TGTGCCAGCAGCGACACAGTAGATACGCAGTATTTT. Encoded protein: CASSDTVDTQYF.

This sequence joins TRBV7-9 and TRBJ1-6, with 7 positions matching TRBD1. CDR1 and CDR2 from the germline V gene are SEHNR and FQNEAQ (reference sequence). The CDR3 totals 17 residues. The V segment lost 3 bases and the J segment 4 bases; nucleotides outside the gene matches: 9. CDR3 in amino acids: CASSLVAGGTYNSPLHF. The CDR3 coding sequence is TGTGCCAGCAGCTTGGTAGCAGGGGGAACGTATAATTCACCCCTCCACTTT.

The V call is TRBV7-9, the J call TRBJ1-1, with a tentative D call TRBD1 (5 bases). Germline CDR1 SEHNR, CDR2 FQNEAQ (reference sequence). The CDR3 length is 14 residues. Trimming cost V 5 bases and J 3 bases, with 13 bases left between them. The CDR3 is CASSRGDWDTEAFF. The CDR3 region has the DNA TGTGCCAGCAGCCGCGGGGACTGGGACACTGAAGCTTTCTTT.

This chain links TRBV4-3 with TRBJ1-2; TRBD1 is a possible D gene (5 bases). The CDR3 has 14 residues. The V and J ends lost 0 bases and 5 bases respectively, with 10 bases between them. The V gene's germline CDR1 is LGHNA and CDR2 YSLEER. CDR3 in amino acids: CASSQDQQVYGYTF. The CDR3 DNA is TGCGCCAGCAGCCAAGATCAACAGGTGTATGGCTACACCTTC.

CDR3: CASRQGGIGQPQHF. The CDR3 DNA sequence: TGTGCCAGCAGACAAGGAGGGATAGGCCAGCCCCAGCATTTT. The rearrangement joins TRBV6-1 to TRBJ1-5; D not certain. Trimming left V 6 bases short and J 7 bases short, with 16 bases between. Germline CDR1 is MNHNS and CDR2 is SASEGT. This CDR3 spans 14 amino acids.

The V and J genes are TRBV7-3 and TRBJ1-1, with 7 positions matching TRBD1. Losses at the gene ends were 2 bases for V and 4 bases for J; bases not matched to a gene: 7. The CDR3 has 15 residues. The V gene's germline CDR1 is SGHTA and CDR2 FQGTGA. This CDR3 is CASSLSAGGGTEAFF. Written as DNA, the CDR3 is TGTGCCAGCAGCTTATCGGCAGGGGGAGGCACTGAAGCTTTCTTT. The full variable domain, its missing parts supplied by reference TRBV7-3 and TRBJ1-1, is GAGVSQTPSNKVTEKGKYVELRCDPISGHTALYWYRQSLGQGPEFLIYFQGTGAADDSGLPNDRFFAVRPEGSVSTLKIQRTERGDSAVYLCASSLSAGGGTEAFFGQGTRLTVV.

This sequence joins TRBV7-2 and TRBJ1-2; weak D call: TRBD1 (5 bases). There are 14 residues in the CDR3. V was shortened by 3 bases and J by 3 bases, with 11 bases between the two germline ends. Germline V gene data show CDR1 as SGHTA and CDR2 as FQGNSA. Written as DNA, the CDR3 is TGTGCCAGCAGCTTTTTACAGGCATACTATGGCTACACCTTC. Encoded protein: CASSFLQAYYGYTF.

This clone has a single count. V gene TRBV7-7 combines with J gene TRBJ2-5; 8 nucleotides line up with TRBD2. CDR1 and CDR2 from the germline V gene are SSHAT and FNYEAQ (reference sequence). The CDR3 consists of 17 residues. The V gene end was trimmed by 5 bases and the J gene end by 5 bases; junction bases not matched to a gene: 16. CDR3 amino acids: CASSPRLSAGGRETQYF. In nucleotides, the CDR3 is TGTGCCAGCAGCCCCAGACTGAGCGCGGGGGGCAGGGAGACCCAGTACTTC. The variable domain in full, completed from reference TRBV7-7 and TRBJ2-5, reads GAGVSQSPRYKVTKRGQDVTLRCDPISSHATLYWYQQALGQGPEFLTYFNYEAQPDKSGLPSDRFSAERPEGSISTLTIQRTEQRDSAMYRCASSPRLSAGGRETQYFGPGTRLLVL.

The CDR3 DNA reads TGTGCCAGCAGCTTAACTCAGGGGGTGAGTGAGCAGTACTTC. Its protein is CASSLTQGVSEQYF. This rearrangement joins TRBV11-2 to TRBJ2-7; TRBD1 aligns across 7 bases. J gave up 7 bases and V 2 bases, and 8 bases lay outside the gene matches. Germline V gene lookup returns CDR1 SGHAT and CDR2 FQNNGV. This CDR3 has 14 amino acids.

J is TRBJ1-3 and V is TRBV6-1, with D possibly being TRBD1 (6 bases). Trimming took off 10 bases at V and 0 bases at J, with 16 bases between the two ends. The CDR3 is 15 amino acids. Germline V lookup: CDR1 MNHNS, CDR2 SASEGT. The DNA of the CDR3 is TGTGCCACCGAGAAGGACAGAGCCTCTGGAAACACCATATATTTT. It encodes CATEKDRASGNTIYF.

V and J are TRBV29-1 and TRBJ2-1, with TRBD2 matching 10 bases. Germline CDR1 reads SQVTM; CDR2 reads ANQGSEA. The junction had 23 bases not matched to a gene; V was cut back by 0 bases and J by 12 bases. The CDR3 extends over 19 amino acids. Written as DNA, the CDR3 is TGCAGCGTTGAAGATCGAACCTTGATAGCGGGGGGATTCCAGTTGTCGCAGTTCTTC. Its translation: CSVEDRTLIAGGFQLSQFF.

V is TRBV4-2 and J is TRBJ2-2; TRBD2 matches 14 bases. CDR3 length equals 17 residues. V was clipped by 4 bases and J by 7 bases; unmatched bases: 8. The germline CDR1 and CDR2 sequences are LGHNA and YNFKEQ. The CDR3 DNA reads TGTGCCAGCAGCCCACGGACTAGCGGGGGGCTGGGCGGGGAGCTGTTTTTT. As protein: CASSPRTSGGLGGELFF.

In its sample, this clone was seen a few times. V gene TRBV29-1 combines with J gene TRBJ2-2, with 9 bases aligning to TRBD1. Germline V lookup: CDR1 SQVTM, CDR2 ANQGSEA. The CDR3 runs to 11 residues. This CDR3 reads CRDRGSGELFF. CDR3 nucleotide sequence: TGCAGGGACAGGGGTTCCGGGGAGCTGTTTTTT.

The rearrangement links TRBV5-6 to TRBJ2-7, with D unresolved. From germline, CDR1 is SGHDT and CDR2 YYEEEE. CDR3 length: 11 residues. V was shortened by 4 bases and J by 7 bases, with 9 bases between the two germline ends. As DNA, the CDR3 is TGTGCCAGCAGCACCCGAGTGGAGCAGTACTTC. It yields the protein CASSTRVEQYF.

The genes are TRBV4-3 and TRBJ2-1; a possible D gene is TRBD2 (5 bases). The CDR3 is 16 residues long. Germline CDR1 reads LGHNA; CDR2 reads YSLEER. Trimming shortened V by 3 bases and J by 2 bases, and 14 bases separated the two germline ends. The CDR3 loop is CASSHEPGWAYNEQFF. In nucleotides, the CDR3 is TGCGCCAGCAGCCACGAACCGGGATGGGCCTACAATGAGCAGTTCTTC.